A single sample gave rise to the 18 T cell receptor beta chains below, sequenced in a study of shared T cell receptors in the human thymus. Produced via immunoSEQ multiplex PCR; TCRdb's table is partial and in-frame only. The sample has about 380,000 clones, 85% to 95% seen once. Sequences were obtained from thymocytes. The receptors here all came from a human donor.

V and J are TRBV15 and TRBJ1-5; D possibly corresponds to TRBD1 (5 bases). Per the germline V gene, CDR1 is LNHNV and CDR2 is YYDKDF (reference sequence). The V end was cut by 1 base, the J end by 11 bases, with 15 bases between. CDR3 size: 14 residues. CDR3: CATSRVQEGKAQHF. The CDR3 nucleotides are TGTGCCACCAGCAGAGTACAGGAAGGAAAAGCCCAGCATTTT.

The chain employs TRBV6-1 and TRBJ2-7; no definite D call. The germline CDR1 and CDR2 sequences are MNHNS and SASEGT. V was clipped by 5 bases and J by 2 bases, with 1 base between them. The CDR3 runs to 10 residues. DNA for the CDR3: TGTGCCAGCAGTACCTACGAGCAGTACTTC. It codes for CASSTYEQYF.

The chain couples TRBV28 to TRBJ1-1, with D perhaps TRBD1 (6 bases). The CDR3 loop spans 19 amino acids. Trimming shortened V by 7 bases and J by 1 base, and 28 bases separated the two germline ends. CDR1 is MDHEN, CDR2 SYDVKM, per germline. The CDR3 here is CASTRWGPRGTKENTEAFF. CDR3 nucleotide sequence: TGTGCCAGCACCCGGTGGGGGCCTCGGGGCACTAAAGAGAACACTGAAGCTTTCTTT.

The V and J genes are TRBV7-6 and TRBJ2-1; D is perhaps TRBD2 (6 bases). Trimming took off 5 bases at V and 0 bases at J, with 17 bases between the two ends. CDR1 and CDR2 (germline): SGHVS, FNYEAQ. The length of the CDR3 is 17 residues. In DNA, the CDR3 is TGTGCCAGCAGCCCTCCCCTTAGCGGTAGCTCCTACAATGAGCAGTTCTTC. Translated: CASSPPLSGSSYNEQFF.

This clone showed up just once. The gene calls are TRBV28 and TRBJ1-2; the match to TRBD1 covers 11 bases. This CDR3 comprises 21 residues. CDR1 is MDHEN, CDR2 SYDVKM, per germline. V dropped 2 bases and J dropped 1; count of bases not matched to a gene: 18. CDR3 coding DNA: TGTGCCAGCAGTTTAAATAATTCCGCGGGACAGGGGGGAACCTATAACTATGGCTACACCTTC. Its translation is CASSLNNSAGQGGTYNYGYTF.

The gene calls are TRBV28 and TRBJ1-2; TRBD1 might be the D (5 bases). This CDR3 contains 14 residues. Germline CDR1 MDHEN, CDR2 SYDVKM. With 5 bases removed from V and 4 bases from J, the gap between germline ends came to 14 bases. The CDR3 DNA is TGTGCCAGCAGTCCCTCAGGGCATGTCTATGGCTACACCTTC. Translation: CASSPSGHVYGYTF.

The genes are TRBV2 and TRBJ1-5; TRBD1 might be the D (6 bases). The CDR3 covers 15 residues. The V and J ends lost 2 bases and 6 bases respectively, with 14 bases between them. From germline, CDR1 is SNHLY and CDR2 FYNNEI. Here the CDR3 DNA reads TGTGCCAGCAGTGAACGGGGGGCGCTGGGTCAGCCCCAGCATTTT. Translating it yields CASSERGALGQPQHF.

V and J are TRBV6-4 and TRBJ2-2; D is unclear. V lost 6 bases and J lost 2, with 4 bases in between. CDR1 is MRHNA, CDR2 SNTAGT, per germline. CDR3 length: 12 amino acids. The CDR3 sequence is CASRGNTGELFF. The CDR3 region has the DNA TGTGCCAGCAGGGGTAACACCGGGGAGCTGTTTTTT.

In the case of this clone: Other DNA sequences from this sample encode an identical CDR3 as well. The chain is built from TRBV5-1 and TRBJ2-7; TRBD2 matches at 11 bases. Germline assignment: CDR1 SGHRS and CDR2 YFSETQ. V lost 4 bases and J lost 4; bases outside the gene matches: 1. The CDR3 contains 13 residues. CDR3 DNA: TGCGCCAGCAGCGGGACTAGCGGTTACGAGCAGTACTTC. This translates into CASSGTSGYEQYF. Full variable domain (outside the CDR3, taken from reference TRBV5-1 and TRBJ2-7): KAGVTQTPRYLIKTRGQQVTLSCSPISGHRSVSWYQQTPGQGLQFLFEYFSETQRNKGNFPGRFSGRQFSNSRSEMNVSTLELGDSALYLCASSGTSGYEQYFGPGTRLTVT.

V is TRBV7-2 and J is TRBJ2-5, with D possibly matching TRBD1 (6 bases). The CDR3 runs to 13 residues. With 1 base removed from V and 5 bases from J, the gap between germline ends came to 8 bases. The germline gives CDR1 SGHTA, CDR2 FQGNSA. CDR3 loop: CASSLEGVETQYF. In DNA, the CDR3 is TGTGCCAGCAGCTTAGAGGGGGTGGAGACCCAGTACTTC.

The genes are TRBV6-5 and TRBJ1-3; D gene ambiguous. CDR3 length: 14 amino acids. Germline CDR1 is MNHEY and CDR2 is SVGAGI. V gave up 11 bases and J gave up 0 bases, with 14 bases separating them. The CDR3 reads CASAVGNSGNTIYF. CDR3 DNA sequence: TGTGCCTCAGCGGTAGGGAACTCTGGAAACACCATATATTTT.

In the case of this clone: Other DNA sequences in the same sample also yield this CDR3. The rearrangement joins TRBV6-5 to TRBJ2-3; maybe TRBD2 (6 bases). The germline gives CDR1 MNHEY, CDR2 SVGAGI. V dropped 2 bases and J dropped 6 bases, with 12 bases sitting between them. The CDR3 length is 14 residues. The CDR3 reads CASSYRLVPDTQYF. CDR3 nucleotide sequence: TGTGCCAGCAGTTACAGACTAGTCCCGGATACGCAGTATTTT.

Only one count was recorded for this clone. CDR3 in DNA: TGTGCCAGCAGCTCCAATTACAAGGGAGGCTATGGCTACACCTTC. This sequence encodes CASSSNYKGGYGYTF. The chain carries TRBV5-4 and TRBJ1-2; D not certain. V lost 3 bases and J 4 bases, leaving 16 bases between the germline ends. Germline-derived CDR1 and CDR2 are SGHNT and YYREEE (reference sequence). CDR3 length: 15 amino acids. Looking up the rest from reference TRBV5-4 and TRBJ1-2 gives the full variable domain: ETGVTQSPTHLIKTRGQQVTLRCSSQSGHNTVSWYQQALGQGPQFIFQYYREEENGRGNFPPRFSGLQFPNYSSELNVNALELDDSALYLCASSSNYKGGYGYTFGSGTRLTVV.

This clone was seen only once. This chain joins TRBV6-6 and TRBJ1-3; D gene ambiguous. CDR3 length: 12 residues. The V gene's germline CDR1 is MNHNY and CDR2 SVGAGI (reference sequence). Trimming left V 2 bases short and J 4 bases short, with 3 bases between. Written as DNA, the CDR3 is TGTGCCAGCAGTTACCCCGGAAACACCATATATTTT. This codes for CASSYPGNTIYF.

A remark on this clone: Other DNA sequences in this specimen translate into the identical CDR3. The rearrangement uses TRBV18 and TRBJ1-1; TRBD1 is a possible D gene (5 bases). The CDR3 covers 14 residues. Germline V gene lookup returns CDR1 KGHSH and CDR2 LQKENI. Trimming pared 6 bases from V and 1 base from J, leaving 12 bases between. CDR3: CASSPQGGNTEAFF. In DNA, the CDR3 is TGTGCCAGCTCGCCGCAGGGTGGGAACACTGAAGCTTTCTTT.

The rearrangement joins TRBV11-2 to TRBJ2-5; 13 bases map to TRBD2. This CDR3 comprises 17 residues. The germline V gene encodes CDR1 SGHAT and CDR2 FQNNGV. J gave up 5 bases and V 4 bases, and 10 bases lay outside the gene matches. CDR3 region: CASSYHPGTSGKETQYF. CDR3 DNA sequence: TGTGCCAGCAGCTATCACCCTGGGACTAGCGGGAAGGAGACCCAGTACTTC.

Here the CDR3 DNA reads TGTGCCAGCATCCTCGGACAGGGCGCTACCACAGATACGCAGTATTTT. As protein: CASILGQGATTDTQYF. This sequence joins TRBV5-8 and TRBJ2-3; 8 bases are shared with TRBD1. Germline V gene lookup returns CDR1 SGHTS and CDR2 YDEGEE. This CDR3 has 16 residues. V lost 6 bases to trimming and J lost 2 bases; unmatched junction nucleotides: 11.

The CDR3 is CASSEMGQGRSYEQYF. The CDR3 DNA reads TGTGCCAGCAGTGAAATGGGGCAGGGTAGATCCTACGAGCAGTACTTC. This chain joins TRBV2 and TRBJ2-7, with a weak D call TRBD1 (5 bases). Germline assignment: CDR1 SNHLY and CDR2 FYNNEI. The V and J ends lost 2 bases and 1 base respectively, with 15 bases between them. The CDR3 has 16 residues.